This T cell receptor (beta chain) was recovered during a study of blood T cells in healthy people across ages. Overall study context: Capture via template switching afforded approximately one barcoded beta molecule per two T cells.

This clonotype has only a few counts. Its cognate antigen is unknown. Each of the donors had around 10 milliliters of peripheral blood drawn into EDTA-treated Vacutainer tubes. Each sample used at least 6 million PBMCs. Germline V gene sequence: CDR1 SGHRS, CDR2 YFSETQ. The CDR3 length is 14 residues. Trimming removed 5 bases at V and 2 bases at J, with 14 bases between. Together with a sample-barcoded 5' primer, a J-beta primer mix was included in a second PCR lasting about 6 to 11 cycles. TCRdb reprocessed the 5' RACE reads via MiXCR and lists one record per CDR3 protein. The sample yields 1.5 million to 2 million distinct CDR3 sequences, 28% seen once. Study outcomes and limitations: Strongly correlated with naive T cell percentage was TCR beta diversity.

Sequencing was performed on blood. The sequence was collected from a woman in her 30s in good health. The chain employs TRBV5-1 and TRBJ2-7, with D possibly matching TRBD1 (6 bases). The CDR3 sequence: CASSSSTGTYEQYF. CDR3 sequence (DNA): TGCGCCAGCAGTTCGTCCACAGGGACCTACGAGCAGTACTTC.